A single TCR beta chain is shown here with its context. Its antigen remains unidentified. The data were obtained in a study of T cells expressing NK-cell markers. The study, taken as a whole, reports: In several donors, dominant clonotypes made up about 25-60.1% of CD3+CD56-NKG2C+ cells. As a fraction of CD8+ T cells, dominant NKG2C+ clonotypes reached about 1.0-8% in about six donors.

The CDR3 totals 14 residues. Germline V gene lookup returns CDR1 SGHNT and CDR2 YYREEE (reference sequence). TCRdb reprocessed the 5' RACE reads and stores each CDR3 protein as one record, lacking DNA. The repertoire table contains 200,000 to 300,000 distinct CDR3 sequences. Sequencing was done on a sample of blood T cells: a sorted CD56 or NKG2C T cell subset, CD4+ or CD8+ T cells, or bulk PBMC T cells (not recorded which). The chain employs TRBV5-4 and TRBJ2-5. The sequence derives from a man between 18 and 35 years old in good health. CDR3 region: CASSLDRSEETQYF.